Following are 3 T cell receptor beta chains from one sample sequenced in a study of tumor T cells in aggressive B-cell lymphoma. The repertoire was sequenced with immunoSEQ multiplex PCR; TCRdb's copy has only in-frame clones and lacks some. Among thousands of clones listed, roughly 80% were seen once. The sequenced sample consisted of tumor tissue. These receptors were collected from an adult with diffuse large B cell lymphoma.

The gene calls are TRBV7-8 and TRBJ2-7; 7 bases are shared with TRBD1. Germline V gene data show CDR1 as SGHVS and CDR2 as FQNEAQ. J lost 0 bases, V lost 1 base, and 3 bases had no gene match. The CDR3 has 15 residues. Here the CDR3 reads CASSLDRGRSYEQYV. In DNA form, the CDR3 reads TGTGCCAGCAGCTTAGACAGGGGACGCTCCTACGAGCAGTACGTC.

J is TRBJ1-6 and V is TRBV27; D call uncertain. Trimming took off 4 bases at V and 9 bases at J, with 10 bases between the two ends. The germline CDR1 and CDR2 sequences are MNHEY and SMNVEV (reference sequence). The CDR3 has 13 residues. Here the CDR3 DNA reads TGTGCCAGCAGTTACACTAATGGTTCACCCCTCCACTTT. Its protein product is CASSYTNGSPLHF.

The chain uses TRBV6-4 and TRBJ2-7; 7 nucleotides align to TRBD2. Germline V lookup: CDR1 MRHNA, CDR2 SNTAGT. J lost 2 bases, V lost 6 bases, and 19 bases had no gene match. The CDR3 spans 18 residues. CDR3 loop: CASRSEVLRGRNPYEQYF. The CDR3 DNA sequence: TGTGCCAGCAGGTCCGAGGTACTTCGCGGGAGAAATCCCTACGAGCAGTACTTC.